The rows below give T cell receptor beta chains drawn from one sample of a study of T cells in Graves' hyperthyroidism and ophthalmopathy. TCRdb fed the multiplex PCR reads into MiXCR, producing one record per CDR3 protein. This sample has 660,000 or so distinct CDR3 sequences, with around 21% found just once. Sample: blood. These receptors all stem from a man aged 30 to 39 with Graves' ophthalmopathy. Both conserved end residues are part of each CDR3. D genes are given only for firm matches. Clone sizes are given selectively: once, few, many, or a class where the clone is expanded.

clone_size | j_call | v_call | d_call | cdr3_aa | cdr3_nt
many | TRBJ2-7 | TRBV11-2 | . | CASTVMVGYEQYF | TGTGCCAGCACCGTAATGGTGGGCTACGAGCAGTACTTC
many | TRBJ2-5 | TRBV2 | TRBD2 | CASSESGRKQETQYF | TGTGCCAGCAGTGAAAGCGGGAGAAAGCAAGAGACCCAGTACTTC
. | TRBJ2-5 | TRBV28 | TRBD2 | CASQSGGLYF | TGTGCCAGCCAGAGCGGGGGATTGTACTTC
. | TRBJ2-3 | TRBV10-1 | . | CASSEYVGLSTDTQYF | TGCGCCAGCAGTGAGTATGTGGGCCTAAGCACAGATACGCAGTATTTT
many | TRBJ2-3 | TRBV6-1 | TRBD2 | CASSRRTSSFTDTQYF | TGTGCCAGCAGCCGCCGGACTAGCTCCTTCACAGATACGCAGTATTTT
. | TRBJ1-1 | TRBV3-1 | . | CASSVLDRYTEAFF | TGTGCCAGCAGCGTACTCGACAGATACACTGAAGCTTTCTTT
many | TRBJ1-2 | TRBV18 | . | CASSPDDGYTF | TGTGCCAGCTCACCCGACGATGGCTACACCTTC
few | TRBJ2-2 | TRBV29-1 | . | CSVHGGANTGELFF | TGCAGCGTTCACGGCGGGGCGAACACCGGGGAGCTGTTTTTT
few | TRBJ2-7 | TRBV19 | . | CASSIQQGFYEQYF | TGTGCCAGTAGTATCCAACAGGGTTTCTACGAGCAGTACTTC
few | TRBJ2-7 | TRBV2 | TRBD2 | CASSDLGTSTAYEQYF | TGTGCCAGCAGTGACCTAGGGACTAGCACAGCCTACGAGCAGTACTTC
few | TRBJ2-1 | TRBV29-1 | TRBD2 | CSESGNYNEQFF | TGCAGTGAAAGCGGGAATTACAATGAGCAGTTCTTC
. | TRBJ2-1 | TRBV7-2 | TRBD2 | CASSFKREGLGEQFF | TGTGCCAGCAGCTTCAAGCGGGAGGGCCTCGGGGAGCAGTTCTTC
. | TRBJ2-1 | TRBV19 | . | CASSRGPSSYNEQFF | TGTGCCAGTAGTAGGGGTCCTAGCTCCTACAATGAGCAGTTCTTC
many | TRBJ1-1 | TRBV12-3/TRBV12-4 | TRBD1 | CASSPGGSEAFF | TGTGCCAGCAGTCCAGGGGGCTCTGAAGCTTTCTTT
. | TRBJ2-7 | TRBV19 | TRBD2 | CASSPVAGGPVEQYF | TGTGCCAGTAGTCCCGTAGCGGGAGGGCCTGTCGAGCAGTACTTC
. | TRBJ2-3 | TRBV6-1 | TRBD2 | CASSSDASGRTDTQYF | TGTGCCAGCAGCTCCGATGCTAGCGGGAGAACAGATACGCAGTATTTT
many | TRBJ1-6 | TRBV12-3/TRBV12-4 | . | CASSFGLGDSPLHF | TGTGCCAGCAGTTTCGGTTTAGGGGATTCACCCCTCCACTTT
. | TRBJ2-2 | TRBV10-3 | TRBD2 | CAISESGLAYTGELFF | TGTGCCATCAGTGAGTCGGGACTAGCGTACACCGGGGAGCTGTTTTTT
. | TRBJ2-7 | TRBV28 | . | CASSFRPSVRSYEQYF | TGTGCCAGCAGCTTTCGACCCAGCGTCCGATCCTACGAGCAGTACTTC
. | TRBJ1-1 | TRBV7-3 | . | CASSPGGGSTEAFF | TGTGCCAGCAGCCCTGGGGGGGGAAGCACTGAAGCTTTCTTT
. | TRBJ2-7 | TRBV27 | TRBD2 | CASSTSGASSYEQYF | TGTGCCAGCAGCACTAGCGGGGCGAGCTCCTACGAGCAGTACTTC
. | TRBJ1-1 | TRBV6-5 | . | CASSYQGKGNTEAFF | TGTGCCAGCAGTTACCAGGGCAAGGGGAACACTGAAGCTTTCTTT
many | TRBJ1-1 | TRBV12-3/TRBV12-4 | . | CASSLQAPNTEAFF | TGTGCCAGCAGTTTACAGGCCCCGAACACTGAAGCTTTCTTT
. | TRBJ2-3 | TRBV12-3/TRBV12-4 | . | CASRGQVSDTQYF | TGTGCCAGCAGGGGGCAGGTTTCAGATACGCAGTATTTT
few | TRBJ1-2 | TRBV29-1 | TRBD1 | CSVTGTGAPLPYGYTF | TGCAGCGTAACCGGGACAGGGGCCCCCTTGCCCTATGGCTACACCTTC
. | TRBJ2-7 | TRBV28 | . | CASTRPGTSYYEQYF | TGTGCCAGCACCCGTCCCGGGACAAGCTACTACGAGCAGTACTTC
many | TRBJ2-5 | TRBV7-2 | . | CASSPQGLRETQYF | TGTGCCAGCAGCCCTCAGGGTCTGCGGGAGACCCAGTACTTC
. | TRBJ2-1 | TRBV12-3/TRBV12-4 | . | CASKARAGAEGQFF | TGTGCCAGCAAGGCGCGGGCGGGCGCGGAGGGGCAGTTCTTC
. | TRBJ1-3 | TRBV7-6 | . | CASSSAPPDRLYF | TGTGCCAGCAGCTCCGCTCCTCCCGACAGGCTATATTTT
many | TRBJ1-2 | TRBV11-2 | . | CASSLDFPPNYGYTF | TGTGCCAGCAGCTTAGACTTCCCACCGAACTATGGCTACACCTTC
. | TRBJ1-2 | TRBV5-1 | . | CASSLTPRDYSAYGYTF | TGCGCCAGCAGCTTGACCCCGAGAGATTACAGTGCCTATGGCTACACCTTC
. | TRBJ1-1 | TRBV27 | TRBD1 | CASSLLGTANSEAFF | TGTGCCAGCAGTTTATTGGGGACAGCTAACAGTGAAGCTTTCTTT
few | TRBJ1-1 | TRBV7-9 | . | CASSSQDSAFF | TGTGCCAGCAGCTCACAAGACTCGGCTTTCTTT
few | TRBJ2-7 | TRBV29-1 | . | CSAFRSTSYEQYF | TGCAGCGCCTTCCGGTCTACTAGCTACGAGCAGTACTTC
few | TRBJ2-1 | TRBV19 | TRBD2 | CASSPGLAGRGGSYNEQFF | TGTGCCAGTAGTCCCGGACTAGCGGGGAGGGGGGGCTCCTACAATGAGCAGTTCTTC
. | TRBJ1-1 | TRBV20-1 | . | CSARDLYSDNTEAFF | TGCAGTGCTAGAGATCTTTATTCCGATAACACTGAAGCTTTCTTT
few | TRBJ2-3 | TRBV30 | . | CAWSMVLTDTQYF | TGTGCCTGGAGTATGGTATTAACAGATACGCAGTATTTT
many | TRBJ2-3 | TRBV20-1 | TRBD2 | CSARDNLAGETDTQYF | TGCAGTGCTAGAGATAATCTAGCGGGAGAGACAGATACGCAGTATTTT
. | TRBJ2-1 | TRBV19 | . | CASSNKGSAYNEQFF | TGTGCCAGTAGTAACAAGGGTAGCGCCTACAATGAGCAGTTCTTC
many | TRBJ1-1 | TRBV6-2/TRBV6-3 | . | CASSYSPGPNTEAFF | TGTGCCAGCAGTTACTCTCCGGGACCGAACACTGAAGCTTTCTTT
. | TRBJ1-6 | TRBV9 | . | CASSVAGSLDSPLHF | TGTGCCAGCAGCGTAGCCGGCAGCTTGGATTCACCCCTCCACTTT
. | TRBJ2-1 | TRBV20-1 | . | CSALTGTSLGNEQFF | TGCAGTGCTTTGACCGGGACTTCCTTGGGCAATGAGCAGTTCTTC
once | TRBJ1-5 | TRBV7-2 | TRBD1 | CASSLEGDSRNQPQHF | TGTGCCAGCAGCTTAGAGGGGGACAGCAGAAATCAGCCCCAGCATTTT
. | TRBJ1-1 | TRBV12-3/TRBV12-4 | . | CASSLNSNTGAFF | TGTGCCAGCAGTTTGAACAGTAACACTGGAGCTTTCTTT
. | TRBJ2-7 | TRBV4-1 | . | CASSPQAGENEQYF | TGCGCCAGCAGCCCCCAGGCAGGGGAGAACGAGCAGTACTTC
many | TRBJ1-1 | TRBV28 | . | CASSSPTGLHTEAFF | TGTGCCAGCAGTTCACCTACAGGGCTCCACACTGAAGCTTTCTTT
many | TRBJ1-6 | TRBV6-1 | . | CASSSSGSYNSPLHF | TGTGCCAGCAGTTCTAGTGGGTCCTATAATTCACCCCTCCACTTT
few | TRBJ2-1 | TRBV9 | . | CASSVSGTTYNEQFF | TGTGCCAGCAGCGTTTCCGGGACCACCTACAATGAGCAGTTCTTC
few | TRBJ2-3 | TRBV7-9 | TRBD2 | CASSHLAGGPSSDTQYF | TGTGCCAGCAGCCACTTAGCGGGAGGGCCCTCTTCAGATACGCAGTATTTT
many | TRBJ1-1 | TRBV7-2 | . | CASRRMGTENTEAFF | TGTGCCAGCAGACGAATGGGAACAGAGAACACTGAAGCTTTCTTT
. | TRBJ2-5 | TRBV19 | TRBD2 | CASSVLAGQETQYF | TGTGCCAGTAGTGTACTAGCGGGACAAGAGACCCAGTACTTC
few | TRBJ1-5 | TRBV11-2 | TRBD1 | CASSLAWGQDQPQHF | TGTGCCAGCAGCTTAGCATGGGGACAGGATCAGCCCCAGCATTTT
many | TRBJ2-3 | TRBV28 | . | CASSLSSTLTDTQYF | TGTGCCAGCAGTTTATCCAGCACTCTCACAGATACGCAGTATTTT
. | TRBJ1-2 | TRBV19 | TRBD1 | CASSAQRAGGDNYGYTF | TGTGCCAGTAGTGCCCAGAGGGCAGGGGGCGATAACTATGGCTACACCTTC
few | TRBJ2-1 | TRBV5-1 | . | CASKTAGHANNEQSF | TGCGCCAGCAAAACCGCGGGACACGCGAACAATGAGCAGTCCTTC